A single sample gave rise to the 19 T cell receptor beta chains below, sequenced in a study of blood T cell repertoires in COVID-19. Clones were sequenced by immunoSEQ multiplex PCR, and TCRdb holds only the in-frame ones, with some missing. The table records about 70,000 clones, roughly 91% of them present only once. The sample was peripheral blood. Receptor source: a woman aged 18-29 years with acute or convalescent COVID-19.

The rearrangement joins TRBV28 to TRBJ1-4; 8 nucleotides align to TRBD1. The CDR3 runs to 15 residues. Germline CDR1 reads MDHEN; CDR2 reads SYDVKM. V dropped 1 base and J dropped 8; count of bases not matched to a gene: 6. The CDR3 DNA reads TGTGCCAGCAGTTTATACGACAGGGGAGGGGAAAAACTGTTTTTT. Its protein product is CASSLYDRGGEKLFF.

This chain connects TRBV6-5 to TRBJ1-3, with no clear D. Germline CDR1 is MNHEY and CDR2 is SVGAGI. V gave up 5 bases and J gave up 3 bases, with 8 bases separating them. CDR3 length: 13 amino acids. The CDR3 DNA follows: TGTGCCAGCAGTCAGACTGGTGGAAACACCATATATTTT. Encoded protein: CASSQTGGNTIYF.

The V call is TRBV29-1, the J call TRBJ1-5, with 7 positions matching TRBD1. The junction had 3 bases not matched to a gene; V was cut back by 5 bases and J by 2 bases. This CDR3 is 13 amino acids long. Germline V gene lookup returns CDR1 SQVTM and CDR2 ANQGSEA. CDR3 DNA: TGCAGCGTTCGACAGGGTCGCAATCAGCCCCAGCATTTT. Translating it yields CSVRQGRNQPQHF.

This clone was recorded once. The rearrangement links TRBV9 to TRBJ2-7, with TRBD2 matching over 7 bases. The CDR3 consists of 15 residues. The V gene's germline CDR1 is SGDLS and CDR2 YYNGEE. V gave up 4 bases and J gave up 2 bases; unmatched junction bases: 9. The CDR3 here is CASSNRGERTYEQYF. The CDR3 region has the DNA TGTGCCAGCAGCAACCGGGGGGAAAGGACCTACGAGCAGTACTTC.

The CDR3 bases are TGCGCCAGCAGCCCTGGACTAGCGGGAGGCGATGAGCAGTTCTTC. Translated, it gives CASSPGLAGGDEQFF. J is TRBJ2-1 and V is TRBV4-3; 14 bases match TRBD2. The germline V gene encodes CDR1 LGHNA and CDR2 YSLEER. V shed 4 bases, J shed 8 bases, and the junction held 4 bases outside the gene matches. This CDR3 is built from 15 residues.

J is TRBJ2-3 and V is TRBV5-1, with D hard to call. This CDR3 region has 14 residues. Trimming cost V 3 bases and J 1 base, with 9 bases left between them. Germline CDR1 SGHRS, CDR2 YFSETQ. CDR3 residues: CASSSRNGTDTQYF. CDR3 in DNA: TGCGCCAGCAGCTCGCGGAACGGCACAGATACGCAGTATTTT.

This chain connects TRBV18 to TRBJ2-3, with TRBD1 as a possible D gene (5 bases). V was cut by 3 bases and J by 0 bases, with 19 bases left in between. Per germline, CDR1 KGHSH and CDR2 LQKENI. The CDR3 contains 18 residues. The CDR3 is CASSPRSRGAESTDTQYF. CDR3 coding DNA: TGTGCCAGCTCACCCCGCTCGCGTGGGGCAGAGAGCACAGATACGCAGTATTTT.

V gene TRBV5-1 combines with J gene TRBJ1-1, with D unclear. The CDR3 is made up of 12 amino acids. Germline V gene sequence: CDR1 SGHRS, CDR2 YFSETQ. V lost 0 bases and J lost 8, with 8 bases in between. CDR3: CASSLASEEAFF. The DNA of the CDR3 is TGCGCCAGCAGCTTGGCTTCTGAGGAAGCTTTCTTT.

CDR3 nucleotide sequence: TGTGCCAGCAGTTACGGGAGGGTACCCATGAACACTGAAGCTTTCTTT. Its protein product is CASSYGRVPMNTEAFF. The chain couples TRBV6-6 to TRBJ1-1; D is ambiguous. This CDR3 comprises 16 residues. The germline V gene encodes CDR1 MNHNY and CDR2 SVGAGI (reference sequence). V was shortened by 2 bases and J by 0 bases, with 13 bases between the two germline ends.

The chain couples TRBV18 to TRBJ1-5; 8 nucleotides line up with TRBD1. The trim removed 3 bases at V and 7 bases at J, leaving 11 bases unmatched. Germline V gene data show CDR1 as KGHSH and CDR2 as LQKENI. This CDR3 is built from 16 residues. CDR3 DNA: TGTGCCAGCTCACCTGACAGGGGCGCATCAGGACAGCCCCAGCATTTT. It codes for CASSPDRGASGQPQHF.

CDR3 bases: TGTGCCAGCAGCGTTCTACAGGGGGCGTTTTACAATGAGCAGTTCTTC. Translating it yields CASSVLQGAFYNEQFF. The J gene is TRBJ2-1, the V gene TRBV5-6; TRBD1 agrees at 9 bases. V gave up 4 bases and J gave up 4 bases; unmatched junction bases: 9. Germline V gene data show CDR1 as SGHDT and CDR2 as YYEEEE. The length of the CDR3 is 16 residues.

This chain joins TRBV27 and TRBJ2-5; 11 positions agree with TRBD1. Germline trimming cut 5 bases from V and 0 bases from J; bases unmatched to any gene: 5. Germline V CDR1 and CDR2: MNHEY, SMNVEV (reference sequence). The CDR3 loop spans 16 amino acids. CDR3 nucleotide sequence: TGTGCCAGCAGTGACCGGGACAGGGGGGACCAAGAGACCCAGTACTTC. This encodes CASSDRDRGDQETQYF.

The J gene is TRBJ1-1, the V gene TRBV5-1, with TRBD1 as a possible D gene (6 bases). CDR3 length: 14 residues. The germline V and J ends were trimmed by 3 bases and 1 base, with 10 bases remaining between them. Germline CDR1 is SGHRS and CDR2 is YFSETQ. CDR3: CASSWGGGNTEAFF. Written as DNA, the CDR3 is TGCGCCAGCAGCTGGGGAGGGGGGAACACTGAAGCTTTCTTT.

CDR3 loop: CASSLGQGNEKLFF. DNA for the CDR3: TGCGCCAGCAGCTTGGGACAGGGAAATGAAAAACTGTTTTTT. J is TRBJ1-4 and V is TRBV5-1, with TRBD1 matching over 7 bases. This CDR3 region has 14 residues. Unmatched junction bases numbered 1, after V lost 0 bases and J lost 5 bases. CDR1 is SGHRS and CDR2 is YFSETQ in the germline V gene.

This chain links TRBV28 with TRBJ1-1; weak D call: TRBD1 (5 bases). Trimming took 5 bases from V and 1 from J, leaving 8 bases between them. The CDR3 extends over 13 amino acids. The germline gives CDR1 MDHEN, CDR2 SYDVKM. The CDR3 DNA sequence: TGTGCCAGCAGTGGTAGGGGGAACACTGAAGCTTTCTTT. It specifies CASSGRGNTEAFF.

The chain is built from TRBV11-2 and TRBJ1-2, with TRBD1 matching 7 bases. The CDR3 totals 14 residues. Losses at the gene ends were 5 bases for V and 5 bases for J; bases not matched to a gene: 8. Germline V gene data show CDR1 as SGHAT and CDR2 as FQNNGV. The CDR3, as DNA: TGTGCCAGCAGCACCGGGACAGATTATTATGGCTACACCTTC. This gives the protein CASSTGTDYYGYTF. The variable domain in full, completed from reference TRBV11-2 and TRBJ1-2, reads EAGVAQSPRYKIIEKRQSVAFWCNPISGHATLYWYQQILGQGPKLLIQFQNNGVVDDSQLPKDRFSAERLKGVDSTLKIQPAKLEDSAVYLCASSTGTDYYGYTFGSGTRLTVV.

The chain uses TRBV9 and TRBJ2-3; TRBD2 matches 12 bases. The V and J ends lost 3 bases and 3 bases, in that order; junction bases with no gene match: 5. The germline CDR1 and CDR2 sequences are SGDLS and YYNGEE. The CDR3 has 16 residues. The CDR3 DNA follows: TGTGCCAGCAGCGAACTAGCGGGGGGAGGAACAGATACGCAGTATTTT. This gives the protein CASSELAGGGTDTQYF.

The rearrangement joins TRBV19 to TRBJ1-1, with 7 nucleotides matching TRBD1. Trimming removed 6 bases from V and 4 bases from J; junction bases left unmatched: 14. This CDR3 comprises 16 residues. The germline gives CDR1 LNHDA, CDR2 SQIVND (reference sequence). The CDR3, as DNA: TGTGCCAGTAGGGCTTGGCATGAGGGGGCTGGCACTGAAGCTTTCTTT. Translating gives CASRAWHEGAGTEAFF.

The chain is built from TRBV11-3 and TRBJ2-7; 7 bases line up with TRBD2. J was trimmed by 4 bases and V by 6 bases; bases with no gene match: 6. CDR1 is SGHNT, CDR2 YENEEA, per germline. The CDR3 length is 13 residues. CDR3 sequence reads: CASSQTGGYEQYF. The CDR3, as DNA: TGTGCCAGCAGTCAAACGGGGGGATACGAGCAGTACTTC.